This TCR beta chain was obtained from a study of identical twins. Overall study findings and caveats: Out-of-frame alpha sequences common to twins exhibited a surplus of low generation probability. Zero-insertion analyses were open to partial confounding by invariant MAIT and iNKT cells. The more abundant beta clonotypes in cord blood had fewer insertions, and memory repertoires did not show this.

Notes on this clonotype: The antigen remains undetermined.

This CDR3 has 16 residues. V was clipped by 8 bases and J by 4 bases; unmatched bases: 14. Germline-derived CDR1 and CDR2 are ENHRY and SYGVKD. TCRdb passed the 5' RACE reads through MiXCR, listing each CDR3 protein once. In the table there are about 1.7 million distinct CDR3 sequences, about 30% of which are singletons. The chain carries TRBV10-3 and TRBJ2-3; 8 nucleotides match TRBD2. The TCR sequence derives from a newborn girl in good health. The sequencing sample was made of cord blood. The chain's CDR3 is CAISSGWLAGPDTQYF. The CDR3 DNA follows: TGTGCCATCTCGTCGGGGTGGTTAGCGGGGCCAGATACGCAGTATTTT.